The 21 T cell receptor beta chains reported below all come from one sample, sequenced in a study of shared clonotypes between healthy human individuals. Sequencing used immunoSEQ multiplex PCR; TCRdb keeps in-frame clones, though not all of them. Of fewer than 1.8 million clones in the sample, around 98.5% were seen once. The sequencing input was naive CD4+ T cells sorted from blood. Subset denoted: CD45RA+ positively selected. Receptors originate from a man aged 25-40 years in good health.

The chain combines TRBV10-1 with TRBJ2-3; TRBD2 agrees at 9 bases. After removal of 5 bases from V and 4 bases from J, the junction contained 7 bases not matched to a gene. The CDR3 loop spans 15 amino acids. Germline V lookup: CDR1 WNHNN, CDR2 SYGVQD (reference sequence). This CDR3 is CASSRIAGVADTQYF. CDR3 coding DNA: TGCGCCAGCAGTCGAATAGCGGGAGTTGCAGATACGCAGTATTTT.

CDR3 nucleotides: TGTGCCAGCAGCTTGGGAAGGGAAAACACCATATATTTT. Translating it yields CASSLGRENTIYF. The chain links TRBV5-5 to TRBJ1-3; D is uncertain. The length of the CDR3 is 13 residues. V was pared by 0 bases and J by 6 bases, with 7 bases between. Germline V lookup: CDR1 SGHKS, CDR2 YYEKEE (reference sequence).

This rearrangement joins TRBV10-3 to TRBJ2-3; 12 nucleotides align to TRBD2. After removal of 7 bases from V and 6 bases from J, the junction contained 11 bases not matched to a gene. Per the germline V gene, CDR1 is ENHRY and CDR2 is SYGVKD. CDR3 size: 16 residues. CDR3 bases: TGTGCCATCATGGGGGCTAGCGGGAGGGCCTGGGATACGCAGTATTTT. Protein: CAIMGASGRAWDTQYF.

The CDR3 reads CASSPEDRGHSGANVLTF. The CDR3 region has the DNA TGCGCCAGCAGCCCAGAGGACAGGGGGCACTCTGGGGCCAACGTCCTGACTTTC. The V and J genes are TRBV4-1 and TRBJ2-6, with 11 bases lining up with TRBD1. CDR3 length: 18 residues. With 4 bases clipped from V and 0 bases from J, the junction kept 5 bases outside the gene matches. Germline lookup yields CDR1 MGHRA and CDR2 YSYEKL.

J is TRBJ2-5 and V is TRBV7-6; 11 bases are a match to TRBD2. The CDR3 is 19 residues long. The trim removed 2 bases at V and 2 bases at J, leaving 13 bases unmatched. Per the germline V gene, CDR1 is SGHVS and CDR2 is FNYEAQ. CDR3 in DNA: TGTGCCAGCAGCTTACCCTCCCTAGCGGGAGGTGTTGATCAAGAGACCCAGTACTTC. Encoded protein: CASSLPSLAGGVDQETQYF.

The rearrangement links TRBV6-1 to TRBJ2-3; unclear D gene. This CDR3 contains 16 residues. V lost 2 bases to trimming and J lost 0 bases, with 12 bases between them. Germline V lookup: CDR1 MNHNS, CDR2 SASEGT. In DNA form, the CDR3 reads TGTGCCAGCAGTGAACGAACATTGCCTAGCACAGATACGCAGTATTTT. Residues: CASSERTLPSTDTQYF.

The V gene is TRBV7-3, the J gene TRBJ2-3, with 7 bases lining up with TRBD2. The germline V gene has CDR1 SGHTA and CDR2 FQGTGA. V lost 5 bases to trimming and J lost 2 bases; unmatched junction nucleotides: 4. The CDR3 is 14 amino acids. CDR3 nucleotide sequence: TGTGCCAGCAGCCGGGACTACTTCACAGATACGCAGTATTTT. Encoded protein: CASSRDYFTDTQYF.

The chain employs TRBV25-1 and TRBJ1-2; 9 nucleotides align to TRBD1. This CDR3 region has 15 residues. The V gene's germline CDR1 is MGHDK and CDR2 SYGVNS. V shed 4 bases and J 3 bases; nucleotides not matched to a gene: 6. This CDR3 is CASSAPTGGYYGYTF. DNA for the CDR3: TGTGCCAGCAGTGCCCCGACAGGGGGGTACTATGGCTACACCTTC.

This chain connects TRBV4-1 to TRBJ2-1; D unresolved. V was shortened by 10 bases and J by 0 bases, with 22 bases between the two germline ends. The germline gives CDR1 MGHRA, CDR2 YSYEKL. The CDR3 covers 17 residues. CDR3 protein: CATSLREAKISYNEQFF. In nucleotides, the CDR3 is TGCGCCACCTCCCTAAGGGAAGCGAAAATCTCCTACAATGAGCAGTTCTTC.

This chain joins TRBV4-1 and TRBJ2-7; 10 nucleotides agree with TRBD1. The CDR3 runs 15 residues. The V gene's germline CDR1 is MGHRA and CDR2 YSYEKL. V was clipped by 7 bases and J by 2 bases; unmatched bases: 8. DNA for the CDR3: TGCGCCAGCAAGTTCCGGACAGGGGGACCCTACGAGCAGTACTTC. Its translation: CASKFRTGGPYEQYF.

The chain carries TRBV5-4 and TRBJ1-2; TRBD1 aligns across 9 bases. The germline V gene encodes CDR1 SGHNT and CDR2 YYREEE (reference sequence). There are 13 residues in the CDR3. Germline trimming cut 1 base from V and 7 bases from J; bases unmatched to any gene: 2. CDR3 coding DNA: TGTGCCAGCAGCTTGACAGGGGGCTCTGGCTACACCTTC. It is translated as CASSLTGGSGYTF.

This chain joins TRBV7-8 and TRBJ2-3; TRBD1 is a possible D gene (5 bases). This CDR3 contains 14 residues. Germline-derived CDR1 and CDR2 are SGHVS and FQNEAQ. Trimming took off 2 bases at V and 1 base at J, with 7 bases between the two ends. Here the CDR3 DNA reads TGTGCCAGCAGCTTACAGGGTCGCACAGATACGCAGTATTTT. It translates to CASSLQGRTDTQYF. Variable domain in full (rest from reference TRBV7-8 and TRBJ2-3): GAGVSQSPRYKVAKRGQDVALRCDPISGHVSLFWYQQALGQGPEFLTYFQNEAQLDKSGLPSDRFFAERPEGSVSTLKIQRTQQEDSAVYLCASSLQGRTDTQYFGPGTRLTVL.

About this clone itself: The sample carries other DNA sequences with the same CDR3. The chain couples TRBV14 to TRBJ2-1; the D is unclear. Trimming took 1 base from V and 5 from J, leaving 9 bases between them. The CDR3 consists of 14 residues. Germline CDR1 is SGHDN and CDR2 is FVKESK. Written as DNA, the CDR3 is TGTGCCAGCAGCCAAGTGAACAGAGACAATGAGCAGTTCTTC. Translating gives CASSQVNRDNEQFF.

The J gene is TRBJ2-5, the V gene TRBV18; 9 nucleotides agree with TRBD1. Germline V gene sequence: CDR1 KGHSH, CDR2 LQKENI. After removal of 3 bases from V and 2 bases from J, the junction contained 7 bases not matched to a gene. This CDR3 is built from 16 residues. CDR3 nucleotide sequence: TGTGCCAGCTCACCTGCCGGGACAGGGTCGCAAGAGACCCAGTACTTC. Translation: CASSPAGTGSQETQYF.

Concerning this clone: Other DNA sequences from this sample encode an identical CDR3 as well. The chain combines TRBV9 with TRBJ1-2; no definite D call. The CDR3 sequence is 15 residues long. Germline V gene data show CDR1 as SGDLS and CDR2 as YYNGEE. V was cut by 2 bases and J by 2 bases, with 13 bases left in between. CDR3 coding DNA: TGTGCCAGCAGCGTGGGCGGCAGTTCGAACTATGGCTACACCTTC. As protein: CASSVGGSSNYGYTF.

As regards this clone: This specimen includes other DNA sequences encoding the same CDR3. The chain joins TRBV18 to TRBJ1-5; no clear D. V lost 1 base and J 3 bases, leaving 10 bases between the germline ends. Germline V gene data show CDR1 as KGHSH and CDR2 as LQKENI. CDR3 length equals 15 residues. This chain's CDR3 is CASSPLGVPNQPQHF. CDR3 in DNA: TGTGCCAGCTCACCACTGGGCGTCCCCAATCAGCCCCAGCATTTT.

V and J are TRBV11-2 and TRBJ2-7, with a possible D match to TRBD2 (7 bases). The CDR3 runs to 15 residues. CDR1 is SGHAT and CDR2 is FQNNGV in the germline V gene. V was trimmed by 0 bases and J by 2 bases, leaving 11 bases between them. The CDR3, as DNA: TGTGCCAGCAGCTTAGAGGGGGGGGCTACCTACGAGCAGTACTTC. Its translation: CASSLEGGATYEQYF. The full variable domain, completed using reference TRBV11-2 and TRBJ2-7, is EAGVAQSPRYKIIEKRQSVAFWCNPISGHATLYWYQQILGQGPKLLIQFQNNGVVDDSQLPKDRFSAERLKGVDSTLKIQPAKLEDSAVYLCASSLEGGATYEQYFGPGTRLTVT.

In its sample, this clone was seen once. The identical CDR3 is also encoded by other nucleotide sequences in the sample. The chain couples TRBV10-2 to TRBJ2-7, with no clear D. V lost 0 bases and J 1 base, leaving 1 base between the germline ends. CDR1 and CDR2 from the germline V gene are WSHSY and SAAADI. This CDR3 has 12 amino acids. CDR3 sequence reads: CASSESSYEQYF. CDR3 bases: TGCGCCAGCAGTGAGTCGTCCTACGAGCAGTACTTC.

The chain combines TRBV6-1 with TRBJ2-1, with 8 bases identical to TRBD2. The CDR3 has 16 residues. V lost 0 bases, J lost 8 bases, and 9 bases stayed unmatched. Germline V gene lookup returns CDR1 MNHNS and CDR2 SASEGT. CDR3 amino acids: CASSEAGSGIGYEQFF. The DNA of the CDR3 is TGTGCCAGCAGTGAAGCGGGTAGCGGGATAGGTTATGAGCAGTTCTTC.

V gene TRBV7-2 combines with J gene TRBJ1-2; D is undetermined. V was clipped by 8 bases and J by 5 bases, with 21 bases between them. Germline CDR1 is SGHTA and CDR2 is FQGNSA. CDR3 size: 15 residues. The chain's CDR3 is CASVPGAAKTYGYTF. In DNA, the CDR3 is TGTGCCAGCGTGCCCGGCGCCGCGAAGACTTATGGCTACACCTTC.

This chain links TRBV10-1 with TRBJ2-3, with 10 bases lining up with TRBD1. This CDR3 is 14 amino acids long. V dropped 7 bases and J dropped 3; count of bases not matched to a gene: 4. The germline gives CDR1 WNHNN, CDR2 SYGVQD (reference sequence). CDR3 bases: TGCGCCAGCAAGCGGGGACAGGGGACAGATACGCAGTATTTT. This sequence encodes CASKRGQGTDTQYF.